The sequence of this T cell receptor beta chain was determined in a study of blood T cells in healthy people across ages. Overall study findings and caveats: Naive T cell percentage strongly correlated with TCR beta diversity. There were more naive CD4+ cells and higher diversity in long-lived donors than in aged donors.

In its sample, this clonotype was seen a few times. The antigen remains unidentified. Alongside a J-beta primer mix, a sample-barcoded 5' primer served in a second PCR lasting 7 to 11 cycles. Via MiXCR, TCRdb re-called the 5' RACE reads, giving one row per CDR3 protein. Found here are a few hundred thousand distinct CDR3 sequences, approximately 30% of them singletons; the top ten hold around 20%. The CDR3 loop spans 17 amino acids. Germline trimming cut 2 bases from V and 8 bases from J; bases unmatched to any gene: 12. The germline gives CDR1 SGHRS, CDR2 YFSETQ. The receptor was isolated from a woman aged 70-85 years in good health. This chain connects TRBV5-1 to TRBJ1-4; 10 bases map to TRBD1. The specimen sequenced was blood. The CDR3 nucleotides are TGCGCCAGCAGCTTTGGGGACAGGGGCGACGGTCGGGAAAAACTGTTTTTT. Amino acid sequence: CASSFGDRGDGREKLFF.